The entry that follows covers one T cell receptor beta chain sequence. Which antigen it targets is not known. It has no much larger one-base neighbor in the sample; base qualities were not kept. CDR1 and CDR2, looked up from the germline V gene, are MGHRA and YSYEKL. Ends trimmed: V by 1 base, J by 8 bases; bases unmatched to a gene: 10. From cysteine to phenylalanine, the CDR3 is 16 amino acids long. Of the read, only the CDR3 DNA is kept; its 48 bases are in frame from base 1. Using the deep immunoSEQ assay, multiplex PCR amplified TCR CDR3 regions from genomic DNA. Genomic DNA extracted from each cell subset was distributed evenly over all wells of several immunoSEQ 96-well plates, and each plate served as one replicate. For unsorted PBMC, roughly 0.3 ug of genomic DNA, equivalent to about 30,000 T cell genomes, went into each replicate PCR. Ten immunoSEQ deep assay plates were used to sequence unsorted PBMC genomic DNA. Purified libraries were measured with a Qubit 3.0 fluorometer, size-checked on a Bioanalyzer 2100, and measured again with the KAPA Library Quantification kit. Every immunoSEQ 96-well plate was sequenced on a dedicated single-read 150-cycle Illumina NextSeq 550 flow cell. The paper's data handling went like this. Because the immunoSEQ output included only junctional sequences and no quality scores, the filtering could not be the same as the filtering used for full-length reads. Sequences were annotated with PyIR, a Python wrapper for IgBLAST v1.9, and V/J genes and CDR3 were assigned using IMGT germline references. Reads were removed for weak V/J assignments (E-value above 1e-6), missing CDR3, stop codons, out-of-frame junctions, or ambiguous translated residues. A V3J clonotype was defined by an identical inferred V gene, J gene, and CDR3 amino acid sequence. The percentage overlap between two repertoires was calculated by dividing the number of shared unique clonotypes by the size of the smaller repertoire. Richness of each repertoire was evaluated using RTK rarefaction, the Chao1 estimator, and Recon v2.1 estimates of unobserved clonotypes. Entries here come from immuneACCESS through TCRdb and include only in-frame sequences with V and J called. Some clones fail to appear in such tables; in the studies checked, an unresolved V gene covers under half of the shortfall, and the cause of the remainder is unknown. V and J calls and clone size are as listed in that table; D and trimming were resolved from the DNA. Counted in this sample were over 400,000 clones; around 73% of them appeared once. The biggest ten clones account for 9.5% to 15% of the sample.

The sample is drawn from a study of shared clonotypes between healthy human individuals (dated by TCRdb to about 2020). With regard to the full study: A few men and two women, aged 18 to 49 years, made up the cohort. To estimate repertoire size and how much clonotype sharing occurs between individuals, the study deeply sequenced the blood TCR repertoires of roughly 5 healthy adults. To increase sequencing depth and limit assay-specific biases, different laboratories used diverse techniques to prepare libraries and sequence TCR repertoires. Per donor, leukapheresis produced somewhere between about 0.94 and 9 billion PBMCs. Beyond this particular receptor, the publication reports: Only blood was sampled, and tissue TCR repertoires likely differ from those in blood. Based on pairwise subsampling, the degree of clonotype sharing among donors was expected to be affected by sequencing depth. The small number of donors limited the genetic and exposure-history diversity represented.

Healthy HIV-negative adults with no recently reported acute infections or vaccinations were included as donors. Only Caucasian adults living in Nashville, Tennessee, USA were represented among the donors. For unsorted samples, about 85 million PBMCs were counted and genomic DNA was extracted with the QIAamp DNA Blood Mini kit. Blood was collected by leukapheresis, and PBMCs were isolated by Ficoll-Histopaque density gradient centrifugation and then cryopreserved in liquid nitrogen vapor phase. The sequencing sample was made of PBMCs. The V and J segments used are TRBV4-1 and TRBJ2-1; TRBD2 fits 8 bases in the junction. This TCR was recovered from a woman in her thirties or forties in good health. Some clones in this sample may be carry-over from other donors' samples. The DNA sequence is TGCGCCAGCAGCCAAGGAGTAGGACTAGCTATCTATGAGCAGTTCTTC. It is translated as CASSQGVGLAIYEQFF.